This TCR beta chain was sequenced in a study of response to subunit inactivated influenza vaccine. Study observations and caveats: The authors suggested that every seasonal influenza vaccination recruits few new T cells.

V lost 5 bases, J lost 10 bases, and 8 bases stayed unmatched. This CDR3 region has 13 residues. CDR1 and CDR2 from the germline V gene are SGHTA and FQGNSA. This clonotype has more than one count but fewer than ten. Antigen unknown. MiXCR, run by TCRdb on the RT-PCR reads, gives a single entry per CDR3 protein. This table has under 950,000 distinct CDR3 sequences, around 20% appearing once. The clonotype was recovered from a man over 45 who received an inactivated influenza vaccine. This rearrangement joins TRBV7-2 to TRBJ2-5; 9 nucleotides line up with TRBD2. Sequenced material: PBMCs from blood, taken roughly 5 days after vaccination. The CDR3 protein is CASSISGGRGQYF. The CDR3 coding sequence is TGTGCCAGCAGCATTAGCGGGGGTCGGGGCCAGTACTTC.